The sequence of this TCR beta chain was determined in a study of prognosis after radiotherapy for stage I lung cancer. Regarding the study as a whole: TRBV and TRBJ gene usage reportedly differed between patients with and without metastases.

On this clonotype: The antigen is undetermined. Germline and junction disagree at one end, which may indicate a read error.

Genomic DNA served as the source from which two-round multiplex PCR generated TCR beta CDR3 amplicons. Primers specific to each TRBV and TRBJ gene were used in first-round PCR. TCRdb reanalysed the multiplex PCR reads using MiXCR and keeps one entry per CDR3 protein. The table records about 22,000 distinct CDR3 sequences, 43% of them present only once. The material was PBMCs, obtained before or after stereotactic body radiation therapy (not recorded which). The clonotype comes from a donor at least 50 years old with non-small cell lung cancer.

The CDR3 loop is CAISKSRGGGSGDEQFF. DNA for the CDR3: TGTGCCATCAGTAAATCCCGGGGGGGAGGGTCGGGGGATGAGCAGTTCTTC. V and J are TRBV6-4 and TRBJ2-1; 8 bases agree with TRBD2. CDR1 and CDR2 from the germline V gene are MRHNA and SNTAGT. CDR3 length equals 17 residues.